The entry below gives a single T cell receptor (beta chain) sequence along with its context. These data originate in a study of immune characterization of retroperitoneal liposarcoma. Each CDR3 protein gets one entry after TCRdb re-called the PCR reads with MiXCR. The sample holds 1,600 or so distinct CDR3 sequences; 40% to 50% are singletons and the top ten take more than 20%. The CDR3 consists of 14 residues. CDR1 MNHNS and CDR2 SASEGT come from the germline V gene. V was cut by 4 bases and J by 10 bases, with 17 bases left in between. The TCR comes from a female donor with retroperitoneal liposarcoma. What was sequenced was tumor tissue. This chain links TRBV6-1 with TRBJ2-1, with D perhaps TRBD1 or TRBD2 (5 bases each). CDR3 in amino acids: CASSVGEFSYEQFF. The CDR3 DNA reads as TGTGCCAGCAGTGTAGGGGAGTTCTCCTACGAGCAGTTCTTC.